This TCR beta chain appears in the sequencing data of a study of T-cell memory formation after mild COVID-19. Libraries for TCRalpha and TCRbeta carried sample barcodes and unique molecular identifiers via 5'RACE. MiXCR was run by TCRdb on the 5' RACE reads, yielding one entry per CDR3 protein. The data show more than 45,000 distinct CDR3 sequences, roughly a tenth seen once. Whole-study findings and limits: Clones that contracted from day 15 to 85 had balanced CD4/CD8; later expanders were CD4+ biased.

Germline CDR1 KGHSH, CDR2 LQKENI. Between the trimmed V and J ends, which lost 3 bases and 5 bases, there was a span of 25 bases. The CDR3 is 18 amino acids. As for this clonotype: The target antigen is unknown.

The clonotype originates from an adult woman who had mild COVID-19 (a few samples of this study predate the infection). Cell type and time point are not known. What was sequenced was PBMCs or a T cell subset sorted from them (not recorded which). The gene calls are TRBV18 and TRBJ2-5; D perhaps matches TRBD2 (5 bases). CDR3 bases: TGTGCCAGCTCACCTTACACTAGAGCCGGGCTTAAAGGGGAGACCCAGTACTTC. Encoded protein: CASSPYTRAGLKGETQYF.